This TCR beta chain was captured in a study of B cell selection in AIRE deficiency. Study-level findings and limits: Healthy donors alone shared 30% to 35% of 3,500 to 4,500 Treg sequences; patients alone 8.5% to 10%.

In the source study's methods: Roughly 59,000 patient and 9.56x10^4 healthy donor TCRbeta sequences came from Tregs. TCRdb's copy holds only in-frame clones and misses some; the assay was immunoSEQ multiplex PCR. That table furnishes V, J and clone size, whereas the DNA furnished D and trimming. Here the sample spans approximately 14,000 clones, under 95% being singletons. This CDR3 region has 12 residues. V was clipped by 6 bases and J by 6 bases, with 10 bases between them. CDR1 is SGHRS, CDR2 YFSETQ, per germline. Of note for this clone: Its target is not known.

Regulatory T cells were sorted as CD4+CD25hiCD127low/negative. Sequenced input: Tregs sorted from PBMCs. This chain links TRBV5-1 with TRBJ2-1; D gene unclear. The TCR sequence derives from a human donor with AIRE deficiency. This CDR3 is CASTSIGNEQFF. CDR3 sequence (DNA): TGCGCCAGCACTAGTATTGGCAATGAGCAGTTCTTC.